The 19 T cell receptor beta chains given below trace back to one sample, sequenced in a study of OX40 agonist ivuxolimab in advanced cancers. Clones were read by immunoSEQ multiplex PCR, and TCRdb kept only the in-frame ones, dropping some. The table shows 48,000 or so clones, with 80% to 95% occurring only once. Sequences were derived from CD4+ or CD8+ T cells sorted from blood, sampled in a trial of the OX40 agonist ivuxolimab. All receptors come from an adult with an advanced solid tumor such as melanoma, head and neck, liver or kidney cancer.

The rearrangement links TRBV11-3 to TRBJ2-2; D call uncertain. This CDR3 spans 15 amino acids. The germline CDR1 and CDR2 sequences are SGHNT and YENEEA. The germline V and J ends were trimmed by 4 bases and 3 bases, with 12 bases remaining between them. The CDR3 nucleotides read TGTGCCAGCAGCTATATAATTTCGTACACCGGGGAGCTGTTTTTT. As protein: CASSYIISYTGELFF.

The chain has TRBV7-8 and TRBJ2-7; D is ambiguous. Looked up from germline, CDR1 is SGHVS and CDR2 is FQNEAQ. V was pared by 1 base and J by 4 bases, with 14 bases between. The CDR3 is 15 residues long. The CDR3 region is CASSLEVSGSYEQYF. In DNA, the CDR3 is TGTGCCAGCAGCTTAGAAGTCTCCGGGTCTTACGAGCAGTACTTC.

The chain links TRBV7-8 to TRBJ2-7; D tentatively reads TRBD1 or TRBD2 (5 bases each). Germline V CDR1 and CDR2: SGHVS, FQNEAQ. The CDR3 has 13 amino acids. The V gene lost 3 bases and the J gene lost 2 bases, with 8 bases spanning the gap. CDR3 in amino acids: CASSLGRTYEQYV. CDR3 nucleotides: TGTGCCAGCAGCTTGGGACGGACCTACGAGCAGTACGTC.

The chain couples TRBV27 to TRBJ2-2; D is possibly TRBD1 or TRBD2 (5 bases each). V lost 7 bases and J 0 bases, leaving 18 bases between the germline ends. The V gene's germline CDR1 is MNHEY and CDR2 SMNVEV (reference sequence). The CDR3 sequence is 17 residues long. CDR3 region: CASNLGRGHANTGELFF. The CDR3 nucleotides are TGTGCCAGCAACTTGGGGCGAGGGCATGCGAACACCGGGGAGCTGTTTTTT.

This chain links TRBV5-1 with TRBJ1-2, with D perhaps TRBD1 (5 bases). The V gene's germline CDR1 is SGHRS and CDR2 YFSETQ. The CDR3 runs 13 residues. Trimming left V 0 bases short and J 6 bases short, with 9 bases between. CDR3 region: CASSLDGTDGYTF. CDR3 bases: TGCGCCAGCAGCTTGGACGGGACGGATGGCTACACCTTC.

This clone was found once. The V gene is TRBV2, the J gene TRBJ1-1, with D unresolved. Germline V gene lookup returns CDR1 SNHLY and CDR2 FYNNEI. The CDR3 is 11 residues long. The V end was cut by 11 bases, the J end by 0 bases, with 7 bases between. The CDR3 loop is CALQMNTEAFF. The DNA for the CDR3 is TGTGCCTTACAGATGAACACTGAAGCTTTCTTT.

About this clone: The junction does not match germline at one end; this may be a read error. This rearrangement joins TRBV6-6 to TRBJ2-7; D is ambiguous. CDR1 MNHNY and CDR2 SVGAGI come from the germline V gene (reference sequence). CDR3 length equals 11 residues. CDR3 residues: CASSYSNEQYF. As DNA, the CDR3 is TGTGCCAGCAGTTACTCCAACGAGCAGTACTTC.

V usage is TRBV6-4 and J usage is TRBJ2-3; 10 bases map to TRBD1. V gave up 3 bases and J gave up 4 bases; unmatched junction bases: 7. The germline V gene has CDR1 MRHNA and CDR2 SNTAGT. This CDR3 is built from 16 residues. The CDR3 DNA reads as TGTGCCAGCAGTGAACGGACAGGGGGAACATCAGATACGCAGTATTTT. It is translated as CASSERTGGTSDTQYF.

The CDR3 sequence is CASSEWSYTDTQYF. For the CDR3, the DNA is TGTGCCAGCAGTGAGTGGTCTTACACAGATACGCAGTATTTT. The chain couples TRBV6-1 to TRBJ2-3, with D unresolved. The CDR3 contains 14 residues. Germline V gives CDR1 MNHNS, CDR2 SASEGT. V lost 3 bases and J lost 2, with 9 bases in between.

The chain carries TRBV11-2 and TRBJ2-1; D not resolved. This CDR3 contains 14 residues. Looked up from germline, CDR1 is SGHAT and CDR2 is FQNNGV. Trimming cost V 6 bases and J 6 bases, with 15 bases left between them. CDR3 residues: CASRSPNNLNEQFF. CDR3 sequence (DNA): TGTGCCAGCAGATCCCCTAATAACCTCAATGAGCAGTTCTTC.

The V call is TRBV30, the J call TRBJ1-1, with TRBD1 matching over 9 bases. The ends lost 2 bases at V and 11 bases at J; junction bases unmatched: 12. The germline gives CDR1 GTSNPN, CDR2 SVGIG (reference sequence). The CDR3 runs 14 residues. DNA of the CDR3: TGTGCCTGGAGTCCGACAGGGGGTGGGTCGAATGCTTTCTTT. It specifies CAWSPTGGGSNAFF. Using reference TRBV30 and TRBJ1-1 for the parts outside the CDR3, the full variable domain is SQTIHQWPATLVQPVGSPLSLECTVEGTSNPNLYWYRQAAGRGLQLLFYSVGIGQISSEVPQNLSASRPQDRQFILSSKKLLLSDSGFYLCAWSPTGGGSNAFFGQGTRLTVV.

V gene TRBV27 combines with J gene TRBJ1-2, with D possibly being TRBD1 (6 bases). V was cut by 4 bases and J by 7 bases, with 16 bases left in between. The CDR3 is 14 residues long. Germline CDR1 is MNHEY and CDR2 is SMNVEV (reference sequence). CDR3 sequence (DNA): TGTGCCAGCAGTTCCCCGGACAGCCGGGGTGGCTACACCTTC. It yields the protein CASSSPDSRGGYTF.

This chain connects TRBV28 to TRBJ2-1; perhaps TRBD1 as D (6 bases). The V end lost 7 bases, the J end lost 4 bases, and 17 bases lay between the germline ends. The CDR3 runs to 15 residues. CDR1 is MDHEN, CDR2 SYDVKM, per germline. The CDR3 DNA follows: TGTGCCAGCAACAAACCGGGACACCAATACAATGAGCAGTTCTTC. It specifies CASNKPGHQYNEQFF.

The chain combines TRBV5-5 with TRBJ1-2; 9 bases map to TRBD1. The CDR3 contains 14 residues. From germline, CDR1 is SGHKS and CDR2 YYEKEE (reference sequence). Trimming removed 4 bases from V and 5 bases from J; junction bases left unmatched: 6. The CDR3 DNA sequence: TGTGCCAGCAGCCTACAGGGGGCGGAGTATGGCTACACCTTC. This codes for CASSLQGAEYGYTF.

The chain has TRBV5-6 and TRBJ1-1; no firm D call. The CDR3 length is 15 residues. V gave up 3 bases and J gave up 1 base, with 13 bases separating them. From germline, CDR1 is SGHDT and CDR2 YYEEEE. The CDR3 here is CASSSASGWNTEAFF. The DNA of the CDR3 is TGTGCCAGCAGCTCCGCTTCAGGTTGGAACACTGAAGCTTTCTTT.

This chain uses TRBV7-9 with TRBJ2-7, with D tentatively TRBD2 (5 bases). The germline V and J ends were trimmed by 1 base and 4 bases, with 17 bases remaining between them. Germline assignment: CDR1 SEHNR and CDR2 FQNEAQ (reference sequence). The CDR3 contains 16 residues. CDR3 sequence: CASSLVRTDKRYEQYF. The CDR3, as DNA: TGTGCCAGCAGCTTAGTGAGGACTGACAAGAGGTACGAGCAGTACTTC.

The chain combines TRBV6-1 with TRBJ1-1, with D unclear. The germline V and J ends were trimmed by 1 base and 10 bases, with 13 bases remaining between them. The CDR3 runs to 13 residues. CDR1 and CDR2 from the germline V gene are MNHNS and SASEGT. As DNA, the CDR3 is TGTGCCAGCAGTGAAGGAGAGGTTAAAGTAGCTTTCTTT. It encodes CASSEGEVKVAFF.

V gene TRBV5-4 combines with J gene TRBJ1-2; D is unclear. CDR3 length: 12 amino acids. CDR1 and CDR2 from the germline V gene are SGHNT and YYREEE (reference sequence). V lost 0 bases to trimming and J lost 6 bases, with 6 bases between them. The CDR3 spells CASSLGADGYTF. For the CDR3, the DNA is TGTGCCAGCAGCTTGGGGGCAGATGGCTACACCTTC.

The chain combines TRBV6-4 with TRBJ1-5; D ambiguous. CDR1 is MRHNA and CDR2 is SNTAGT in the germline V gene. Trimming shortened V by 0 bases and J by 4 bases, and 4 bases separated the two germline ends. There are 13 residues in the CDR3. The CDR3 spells CASSDSGNQPQHF. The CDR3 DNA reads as TGTGCCAGCAGTGACTCAGGGAATCAGCCCCAGCATTTT.